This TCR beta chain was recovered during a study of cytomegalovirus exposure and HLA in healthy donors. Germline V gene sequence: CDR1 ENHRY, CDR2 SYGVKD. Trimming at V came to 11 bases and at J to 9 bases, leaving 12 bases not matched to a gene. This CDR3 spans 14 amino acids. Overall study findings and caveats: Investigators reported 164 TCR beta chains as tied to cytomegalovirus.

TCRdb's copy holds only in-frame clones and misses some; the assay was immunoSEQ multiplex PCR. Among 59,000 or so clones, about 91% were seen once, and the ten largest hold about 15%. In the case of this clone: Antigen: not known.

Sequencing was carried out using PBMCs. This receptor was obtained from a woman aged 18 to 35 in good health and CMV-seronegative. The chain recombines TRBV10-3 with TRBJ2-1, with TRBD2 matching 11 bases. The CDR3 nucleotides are TGTGCCGCCCATAGCGGGGGGGCCTGGGGTGAGCAGTTCTTC. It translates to CAAHSGGAWGEQFF.